These 18 T cell receptor beta chains came from one sample sequenced in a study of metastatic and nonmetastatic thyroid tumors. From the PCR reads, TCRdb re-called clones with MiXCR. The sample lists roughly 75,000 clones, roughly an eighth occurring once. Patients were all untreated before their thyroid surgery. Sample: tumor tissue. Receptors were obtained from a female donor with papillary thyroid cancer or a benign thyroid nodule (not recorded which). Some clones in this sample may be carry-over from other donors' samples.

With respect to this clone: This may come from a read error, since a much larger clone is one base off. The chain carries TRBV20-1 and TRBJ2-2, with TRBD2 matching over 8 bases. Germline lookup yields CDR1 DFQATT and CDR2 SNEGSKA (reference sequence). The CDR3 length is 19 residues. V gave up 1 base and J gave up 5 bases; unmatched junction bases: 18. This chain's CDR3 is CSARASRHSGISMTGELFF. In DNA, the CDR3 is TGCAGTGCTAGAGCCTCCCGGCATAGCGGGATCAGTATGACCGGGGAGCTGTTTTTT.

Worth noting for this clone: A read error may be the cause here, since a much bigger clone is one base away. The same CDR3 is also encoded by other DNA sequences in this sample. The rearrangement links TRBV11-2 to TRBJ2-5; TRBD1 agrees at 8 bases. V gave up 4 bases and J gave up 8 bases; unmatched junction bases: 9. Germline CDR1 reads SGHAT; CDR2 reads FQNNGV. This CDR3 comprises 14 residues. The CDR3 loop reads CASSSTGGWSTQYF. The CDR3 DNA follows: TGTGCCAGCAGCTCAACAGGGGGGTGGTCTACCCAGTACTTC. Based on the CDR3 plus reference TRBV11-2 and TRBJ2-5, the full variable domain is EAGVAQSPRYKIIEKRQSVAFWCNPISGHATLYWYQQILGQGPKLLIQFQNNGVVDDSQLPKDRFSAERLKGVDSTLKIQPAKLEDSAVYLCASSSTGGWSTQYFGPGTRLLVL.

The genes are TRBV5-1 and TRBJ2-7, with D maybe TRBD1 (5 bases). The CDR3 has 14 residues. Per germline, CDR1 SGHRS and CDR2 YFSETQ. V was cut by 5 bases and J by 3 bases, with 15 bases left in between. The CDR3 loop is CASSDVTVVYEQYF. CDR3 coding DNA: TGCGCCAGCAGTGATGTGACAGTGGTCTACGAGCAGTACTTC. The variable domain in full, with the rest retrieved from reference TRBV5-1 and TRBJ2-7, is KAGVTQTPRYLIKTRGQQVTLSCSPISGHRSVSWYQQTPGQGLQFLFEYFSETQRNKGNFPGRFSGRQFSNSRSEMNVSTLELGDSALYLCASSDVTVVYEQYFGPGTRLTVT.

The table lists this clone with many counts. The V gene is TRBV11-2, the J gene TRBJ2-2; 11 bases fit TRBD2. Germline V gene lookup returns CDR1 SGHAT and CDR2 FQNNGV. CDR3 size: 15 residues. V lost 5 bases to trimming and J lost 7 bases; unmatched junction nucleotides: 6. The DNA for the CDR3 is TGTGCCAGCAGCCTTGGGACTAGCGGAATCGGGGAGCTGTTTTTT. Encoded protein: CASSLGTSGIGELFF.

At least ten counts were recorded for this clone. This chain connects TRBV12-3 or TRBV12-4 to TRBJ1-1; D unclear. The CDR3 loop spans 14 amino acids. V was shortened by 5 bases and J by 2 bases, with 12 bases between the two germline ends. CDR3 loop: CASSPRGGNTEAFF. Written as DNA, the CDR3 is TGTGCCAGCAGTCCCCGGGGAGGCAACACTGAAGCTTTCTTT.

The table lists this clone with many counts. The CDR3 nucleotides are TGCGCCAGCAGCCCCACAGTTACCGGGGAGCTGTTTTTT. Residues: CASSPTVTGELFF. The J gene is TRBJ2-2, the V gene TRBV5-1; D ambiguous. The germline V gene encodes CDR1 SGHRS and CDR2 YFSETQ. The CDR3 sequence is 13 residues long. V was shortened by 4 bases and J by 5 bases, with 9 bases between the two germline ends.

This clone was detected ten times or more. The J gene is TRBJ1-5, the V gene TRBV5-8, with 8 bases lining up with TRBD1. The junction had 2 bases not matched to a gene; V was cut back by 0 bases and J by 3 bases. Germline CDR1 and CDR2: SGHTS and YDEGEE. The CDR3 is made up of 15 amino acids. The CDR3 nucleotides read TGTGCCAGCAGCTTGGGCCAGGGGGCCAATCAGCCCCAGCATTTT. It is translated as CASSLGQGANQPQHF.

This clone has at least ten counts. This chain connects TRBV2 to TRBJ2-1; TRBD2 is a possible D gene (6 bases). The V gene lost 6 bases and the J gene lost 15 bases, with 12 bases spanning the gap. The CDR3 totals 10 residues. Per germline, CDR1 SNHLY and CDR2 FYNNEI. CDR3 loop: CASSGTLSFF. In nucleotides, the CDR3 is TGTGCCAGCAGCGGGACTCTATCGTTCTTC. Variable domain in full (rest from reference TRBV2 and TRBJ2-1): EPEVTQTPSHQVTQMGQEVILRCVPISNHLYFYWYRQILGQKVEFLVSFYNNEISEKSEIFDDQFSVERPDGSNFTLKIRSTKLEDSAMYFCASSGTLSFFGPGTRLTVL.

In its sample, this clone was seen many times. CDR3 in DNA: TGCGCCAGCAGCTTGGAGGACAGGCTCTACAATGAGCAGTTCTTC. Its protein product is CASSLEDRLYNEQFF. The V gene is TRBV5-1, the J gene TRBJ2-1, with 7 bases lining up with TRBD1. V shed 0 bases, J shed 3 bases, and the junction held 3 bases outside the gene matches. The CDR3 is made up of 15 amino acids. Germline V lookup: CDR1 SGHRS, CDR2 YFSETQ.

On this clone: A much larger clone lies a single base off, so this may be a read error. This sample includes further DNA sequences coding for the same CDR3. V is TRBV28 and J is TRBJ2-1, with TRBD2 matching 14 bases. The CDR3 covers 16 residues. Per germline, CDR1 MDHEN and CDR2 SYDVKM. The CDR3 loop reads CASRWTSGRTYNEQFF. CDR3 coding DNA: TGTGCCAGCAGGTGGACTAGCGGGAGGACGTACAACGAGCAGTTCTTC. The whole variable domain, remainder taken from reference TRBV28 and TRBJ2-1, is DVKVTQSSRYLVKRTGEKVFLECVQDMDHENMFWYRQDPGLGLRLIYFSYDVKMKEKGDIPEGYSVSREKKERFSLILESASTNQTSMYLCASRWTSGRTYNEQFFGPGTRLTVL.

This clone was seen only a few times. One end of the junction is discordant with germline, which a read error may explain. The gene calls are TRBV6-5 and TRBJ1-5; D remains ambiguous. The germline CDR1 and CDR2 sequences are MNHEY and SVGAGI. The CDR3 totals 15 residues. The CDR3 region is CASSNTVNSNQPQRF. In DNA form, the CDR3 reads TGTGCCAGCAGTAACACAGTCAACAGCAATCAGCCCCAGCGTTTT.

As to this clone: Germline is not matched at one junction end, which may reflect a read error. J is TRBJ1-1 and V is TRBV4-1; 7 nucleotides line up with TRBD1. This CDR3 contains 17 residues. Germline loops: CDR1 MGHRA, CDR2 YSYEKL. CDR3 residues: CASNQGQGGTGSTEAFF. The CDR3 DNA reads as TGCGCCAGCAACCAAGGCCAGGGGGGTACTGGAAGCACTGAAGCTTTCTTT.

This clone occurred many times. Other DNA sequences of this sample code for an identical CDR3. The rearrangement uses TRBV7-9 and TRBJ2-6; D uncertain. The CDR3 totals 14 residues. Trimming removed 8 bases at V and 4 bases at J, with 12 bases between. CDR1 and CDR2 (germline): SEHNR, FQNEAQ (reference sequence). The CDR3 DNA is TGTGCCAGCGGATCGGTATCCGGGGCCAACGTCCTGACTTTC. Encoded protein: CASGSVSGANVLTF. The variable domain in full, completed from reference TRBV7-9 and TRBJ2-6, reads DTGVSQNPRHKITKRGQNVTFRCDPISEHNRLYWYRQTLGQGPEFLTYFQNEAQLEKSRLLSDRFSAERPKGSFSTLEIQRTEQGDSAMYLCASGSVSGANVLTFGAGSRLTVL.

Worth noting for this clone: Since a much larger clone is just one base distant, this may be a read error. Other nucleotide sequences in the sample specify the same CDR3. The chain is built from TRBV15 and TRBJ1-6; D not resolved. This CDR3 contains 15 residues. Germline-derived CDR1 and CDR2 are LNHNV and YYDKDF (reference sequence). Trimming left V 1 base short and J 9 bases short, with 13 bases between. CDR3 in amino acids: CATSRGVDWGSPLHF. CDR3 in DNA: TGTGCCACCAGCAGAGGTGTAGATTGGGGTTCACCCCTCCACTTT. The variable domain in full, completed from reference TRBV15 and TRBJ1-6, reads DAMVIQNPRYQVTQFGKPVTLSCSQTLNHNVMYWYQQKSSQAPKLLFHYYDKDFNNEADTPDNFQSRRPNTSFCFLDIRSPGLGDTAMYLCATSRGVDWGSPLHFGNGTRLTVT.

This clone was detected a few times. The J gene is TRBJ2-7, the V gene TRBV2; 8 bases are shared with TRBD2. Trimming at V came to 8 bases and at J to 3 bases, leaving 12 bases not matched to a gene. The CDR3 contains 15 residues. CDR1 and CDR2 (germline): SNHLY, FYNNEI. The CDR3 reads CASARTSSEIYEQYF. The CDR3 DNA reads TGTGCCAGCGCTAGGACTAGCAGTGAGATCTACGAGCAGTACTTC.

This clone was seen repeatedly, ten times or more. The chain links TRBV28 to TRBJ1-1, with D uncertain. This CDR3 region has 10 residues. Per the germline V gene, CDR1 is MDHEN and CDR2 is SYDVKM. Trimming removed 7 bases at V and 11 bases at J, with 11 bases between. CDR3 nucleotides: TGTGCCAGCAAGCGGGGTAAGGCTTTCTTT. It codes for CASKRGKAFF.

At least ten counts were recorded for this clone. V is TRBV19 and J is TRBJ1-2, with a weak D call TRBD1 (5 bases). CDR3 length equals 14 residues. The germline V and J ends were trimmed by 3 bases and 1 base, with 9 bases remaining between them. The germline CDR1 and CDR2 sequences are LNHDA and SQIVND (reference sequence). CDR3 protein: CASSIRDGNYGYTF. The CDR3 bases are TGTGCCAGTAGTATCAGGGACGGTAACTATGGCTACACCTTC.

A word on this clone: Mismatch with germline at one junction end may stem from a read error. The chain employs TRBV6-2 or TRBV6-3 and TRBJ1-2; no clear D gene. This CDR3 has 14 amino acids. In germline, CDR1 is MNHEY, CDR2 SVGEGT. Here the CDR3 reads CASTREIPNYGCTF. The DNA of the CDR3 is TGTGCCAGCACCCGGGAAATACCTAACTATGGCTGCACCTTC.